The clone carrying this T cell receptor beta chain has only one observation. Its antigen is not identified. The CDR3 length is 14 residues. V was clipped by 0 bases and J by 3 bases, with 10 bases between them. CDR1 and CDR2 from the germline V gene are SGHRS and YFSETQ. Together with a sample-barcoded 5' primer, a J-beta primer mix was included in a second PCR lasting roughly 6 to 12 cycles. TCRdb recomputed calls from the 5' RACE reads with MiXCR, one row per CDR3 protein. The sample has under 2,000,000 distinct CDR3 sequences; about 50% are singletons. The data were taken from a study of blood T cells in healthy people across ages. Study-wide findings and caveats: Getting older went along with TCR beta diversity per million T cells dropping roughly linearly. Unsorted PBMCs prevented conclusive naive versus antigen-experienced comparison.

The receptor was derived from a woman aged 40 to 50 in good health. Material: blood. This chain connects TRBV5-1 to TRBJ2-7; unclear D gene. The CDR3 bases are TGCGCCAGCAGCTTGGCCCCAGAGCTCTACGAGCAGTACTTC. Translation: CASSLAPELYEQYF. Full variable domain (rest looked up from reference TRBV5-1 and TRBJ2-7): KAGVTQTPRYLIKTRGQQVTLSCSPISGHRSVSWYQQTPGQGLQFLFEYFSETQRNKGNFPGRFSGRQFSNSRSEMNVSTLELGDSALYLCASSLAPELYEQYFGPGTRLTVT.